These T cell receptor beta chains were read from a single sample in a study of blood T cell repertoires in COVID-19. Assay: immunoSEQ multiplex PCR; the TCRdb copy retains only in-frame clones and omits some. The data contain 220,000 or so clones, around nine tenths of them seen just once; the ten biggest clones take up around 0.84%. Sequenced: peripheral blood. These receptors all come from a man aged 55 to 69 with COVID-19, enrolled during active disease. CDR3s include the opening cysteine and the closing phenylalanine or tryptophan. A D gene is named only where the DNA matches it firmly. Rows may omit the clone size; those that give it use once, few, many or a size class.

>NA|TRBJ1-1|NA|TRBV5-1
CASSFGEESTEAFF
TGCGCCAGCAGCTTCGGGGAGGAGAGCACTGAAGCTTTCTTT
>NA|TRBJ1-5|NA|TRBV19
CASTNGYNQPQHF
TGTGCCAGTACCAACGGGTACAATCAGCCCCAGCATTTT
>NA|TRBJ2-1|TRBD1|TRBV6-6
CASRPGTGGNEQFF
TGTGCCAGCAGGCCGGGGACAGGGGGGAATGAGCAGTTCTTC
>NA|TRBJ2-3|TRBD2|TRBV5-4
CASSLAGGPADTQYF
TGTGCCAGCAGCTTGGCGGGAGGGCCTGCAGATACGCAGTATTTT
>once|TRBJ2-1|TRBD2|TRBV5-4
CASSPILAGGPGDEQFF
TGTGCCAGCAGCCCGATACTAGCGGGAGGGCCGGGGGATGAGCAGTTCTTC
>once|TRBJ1-2|NA|TRBV29-1
CSVEFGYTF
TGCAGCGTGGAGTTCGGCTACACCTTC
>few|TRBJ2-2|TRBD1|TRBV2
CASSLTGGDTGELFF
TGTGCCAGCAGCTTGACAGGGGGCGACACCGGGGAGCTGTTTTTT
>NA|TRBJ2-1|NA|TRBV19
CASTSGFSYNEQFF
TGTGCCAGTACTTCAGGGTTTTCCTACAATGAGCAGTTCTTC
>NA|TRBJ1-2|NA|TRBV6-5
CASSYQRGAGNYGYTF
TGTGCCAGCAGTTACCAGCGGGGGGCAGGGAACTATGGCTACACCTTC
>NA|TRBJ2-3|NA|TRBV27
CASRPSGVTDTQYF
TGTGCCAGCAGACCATCGGGGGTCACAGATACGCAGTATTTT
>NA|TRBJ1-3|NA|TRBV6-6
CASSQQGSPSGNTIYF
TGTGCCAGCAGTCAACAGGGATCCCCCTCTGGAAACACCATATATTTT
>few|TRBJ2-6|NA|TRBV5-4
CASSYGSGSGVAGANVLTF
TGTGCCAGCAGCTATGGGTCGGGGTCCGGGGTGGCTGGGGCCAACGTCCTGACTTTC
>NA|TRBJ2-7|TRBD2|TRBV7-6
CASSRLARVGEQYF
TGTGCCAGCAGCCGACTAGCTCGGGTTGGGGAGCAGTACTTC
>NA|TRBJ2-7|TRBD1|TRBV10-3
CAISRDRGEQYF
TGTGCCATCAGCAGGGACAGGGGGGAGCAGTACTTC
>NA|TRBJ2-7|TRBD1|TRBV28
CASTTPGQAYEQYF
TGTGCCAGCACCACTCCGGGACAGGCCTACGAGCAGTACTTC
>NA|TRBJ1-3|TRBD1|TRBV18
CASSRPRDSSGNTIYF
TGTGCCAGCTCACGCCCCCGGGACAGCTCTGGAAACACCATATATTTT
>NA|TRBJ1-1|NA|TRBV9
CASSPDSGGRVMNTEAFF
TGTGCCAGCAGCCCCGACTCGGGGGGGCGCGTAATGAACACTGAAGCTTTCTTT
>NA|TRBJ1-5|TRBD1|TRBV6-6
CASSYSFQGAQPQHF
TGTGCCAGCAGTTACTCTTTCCAGGGGGCCCAGCCCCAGCATTTT
>NA|TRBJ2-7|NA|TRBV29-1
CSVFPVPSYEQYF
TGCAGCGTTTTTCCAGTCCCCTCCTACGAGCAGTACTTC
>NA|TRBJ2-3|TRBD2|TRBV13
CASSFWLAESTDTQYF
TGTGCCAGCAGCTTCTGGCTAGCGGAGAGCACAGATACGCAGTATTTT
>medium-sized|TRBJ2-3|NA|TRBV10-2
CASQESPTSTDTQYF
TGCGCCAGCCAAGAATCCCCCACAAGCACAGATACGCAGTATTTT
>NA|TRBJ1-4|NA|TRBV7-8
CASSLVNVPVEKLFF
TGTGCCAGCAGCTTAGTTAACGTTCCGGTTGAAAAACTGTTTTTT
>NA|TRBJ2-3|TRBD1|TRBV27
CASSFRTGGASDTQYF
TGTGCCAGCAGTTTCCGGACAGGGGGCGCTTCAGATACGCAGTATTTT
>NA|TRBJ2-2|TRBD2|TRBV5-4
CASSHPSGGIGELFF
TGTGCCAGCAGCCATCCTAGCGGGGGGATCGGGGAGCTGTTTTTT
>NA|TRBJ2-4|TRBD1|TRBV3-1/TRBV3-2
CASSQVPGQGAKNIQYF
TGTGCCAGCAGCCAAGTCCCGGGACAGGGAGCCAAAAACATTCAGTACTTC
>NA|TRBJ2-3|NA|TRBV21-1
CASSPWTGGGGTQYF
TGTGCCAGCAGCCCCTGGACAGGGGGAGGGGGTACGCAGTATTTT
>NA|TRBJ2-7|TRBD1|TRBV5-1
CASSKSQGAHEQYF
TGCGCCAGCAGCAAATCACAGGGGGCCCACGAGCAGTACTTC
>NA|TRBJ1-6|NA|TRBV7-9
CASSLQQAPNSPLHF
TGTGCCAGCAGCTTACAGCAGGCGCCGAATTCACCCCTCCACTTT
>NA|TRBJ1-2|NA|TRBV6-9
CASSYLRTANYGYTF
TGTGCCAGCAGTTACCTAAGGACAGCTAACTATGGCTACACCTTC
>once|TRBJ2-1|TRBD2|TRBV3-1/TRBV3-2
CASSQELAGGLEQFF
TGTGCCAGCAGCCAAGAACTAGCGGGGGGGCTGGAGCAGTTCTTC
>NA|TRBJ1-5|TRBD1|TRBV16
CASSQGGTANQPQHF
TGTGCCAGCAGCCAAGGTGGGACAGCTAATCAGCCCCAGCATTTT
>NA|TRBJ2-1|NA|TRBV30
CAWLRLSSSYNEQFF
TGTGCCTGGCTGCGACTCTCGAGCTCCTACAATGAGCAGTTCTTC
>NA|TRBJ2-1|NA|TRBV6-2/TRBV6-3
CASSFGTYNEQFF
TGTGCCAGCAGTTTCGGGACCTACAATGAGCAGTTCTTC
>NA|TRBJ2-1|NA|TRBV9
CASSGENEQFF
TGTGCCAGCAGCGGGGAGAATGAGCAGTTCTTC
>once|TRBJ2-7|NA|TRBV2
CASSYGSGSYEQYF
TGTGCCAGCAGTTATGGGTCGGGATCCTACGAGCAGTACTTC
>NA|TRBJ2-7|TRBD1|TRBV3-1/TRBV3-2
CASSPPEQGGYEQYF
TGTGCCAGCAGCCCTCCTGAACAGGGGGGCTACGAGCAGTACTTC
>NA|TRBJ1-2|NA|TRBV11-2
CASSFRTANYGYTF
TGTGCCAGCAGCTTCCGGACAGCTAACTATGGCTACACCTTC